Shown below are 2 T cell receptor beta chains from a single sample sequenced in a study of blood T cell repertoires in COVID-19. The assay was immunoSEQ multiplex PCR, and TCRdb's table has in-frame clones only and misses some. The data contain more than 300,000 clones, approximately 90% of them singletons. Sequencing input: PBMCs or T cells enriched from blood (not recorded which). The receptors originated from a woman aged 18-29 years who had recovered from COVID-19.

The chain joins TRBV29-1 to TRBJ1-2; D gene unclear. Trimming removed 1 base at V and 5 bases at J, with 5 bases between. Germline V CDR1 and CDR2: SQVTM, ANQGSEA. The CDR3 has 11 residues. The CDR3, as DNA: TGCAGCGTTGAAGGTTCTTATGGCTACACCTTC. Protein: CSVEGSYGYTF.

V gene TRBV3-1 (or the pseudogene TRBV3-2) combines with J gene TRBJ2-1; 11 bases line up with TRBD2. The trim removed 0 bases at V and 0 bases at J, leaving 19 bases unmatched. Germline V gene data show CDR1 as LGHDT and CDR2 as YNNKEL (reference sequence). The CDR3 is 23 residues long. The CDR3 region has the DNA TGTGCCAGCAGCCAAGAGACTCAACTAGCGGGGGCCAAAAAGACCAGCTCCTACAATGAGCAGTTCTTC. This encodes CASSQETQLAGAKKTSSYNEQFF.